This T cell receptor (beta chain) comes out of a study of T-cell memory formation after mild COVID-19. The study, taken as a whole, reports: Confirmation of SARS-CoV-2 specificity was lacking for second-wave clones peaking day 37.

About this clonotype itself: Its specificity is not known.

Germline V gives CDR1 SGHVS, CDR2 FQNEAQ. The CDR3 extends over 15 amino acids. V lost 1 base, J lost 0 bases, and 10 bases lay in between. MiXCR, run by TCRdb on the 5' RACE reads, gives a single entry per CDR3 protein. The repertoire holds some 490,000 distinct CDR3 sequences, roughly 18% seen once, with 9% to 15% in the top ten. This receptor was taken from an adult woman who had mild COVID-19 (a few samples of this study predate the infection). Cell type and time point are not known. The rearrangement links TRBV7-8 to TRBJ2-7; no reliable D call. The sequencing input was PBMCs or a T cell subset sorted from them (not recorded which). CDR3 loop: CASSLGSFFSYEQYF. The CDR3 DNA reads TGTGCCAGCAGCTTAGGGAGCTTTTTCTCCTACGAGCAGTACTTC.